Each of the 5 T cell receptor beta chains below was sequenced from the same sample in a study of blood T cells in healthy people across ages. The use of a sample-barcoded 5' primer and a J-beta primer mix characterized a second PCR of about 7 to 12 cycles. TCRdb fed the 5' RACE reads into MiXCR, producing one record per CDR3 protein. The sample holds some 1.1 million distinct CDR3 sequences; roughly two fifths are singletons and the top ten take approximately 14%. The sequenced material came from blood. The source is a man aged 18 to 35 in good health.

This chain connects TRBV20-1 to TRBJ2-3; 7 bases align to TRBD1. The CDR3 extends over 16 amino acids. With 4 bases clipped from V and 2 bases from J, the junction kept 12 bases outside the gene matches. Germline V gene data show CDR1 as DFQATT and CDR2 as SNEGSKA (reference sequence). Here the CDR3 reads CSAMDPGQRSTDTQYF. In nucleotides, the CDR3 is TGCAGTGCTATGGACCCGGGACAGAGATCCACAGATACGCAGTATTTT.

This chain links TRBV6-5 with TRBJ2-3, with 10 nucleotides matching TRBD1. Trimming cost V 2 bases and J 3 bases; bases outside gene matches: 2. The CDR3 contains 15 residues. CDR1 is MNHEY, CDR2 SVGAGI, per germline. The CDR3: CASSYGTGVTDTQYF. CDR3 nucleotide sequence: TGTGCCAGCAGTTACGGGACAGGGGTAACAGATACGCAGTATTTT.

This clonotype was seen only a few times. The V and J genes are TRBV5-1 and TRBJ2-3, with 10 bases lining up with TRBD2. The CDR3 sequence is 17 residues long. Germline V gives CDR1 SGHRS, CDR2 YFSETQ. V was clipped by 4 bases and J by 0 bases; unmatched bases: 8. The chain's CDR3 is CASSPRTSGTSTDTQYF. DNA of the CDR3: TGCGCCAGCAGCCCCCGGACTAGCGGAACTAGCACAGATACGCAGTATTTT. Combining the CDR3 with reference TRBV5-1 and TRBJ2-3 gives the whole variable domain KAGVTQTPRYLIKTRGQQVTLSCSPISGHRSVSWYQQTPGQGLQFLFEYFSETQRNKGNFPGRFSGRQFSNSRSEMNVSTLELGDSALYLCASSPRTSGTSTDTQYFGPGTRLTVL.

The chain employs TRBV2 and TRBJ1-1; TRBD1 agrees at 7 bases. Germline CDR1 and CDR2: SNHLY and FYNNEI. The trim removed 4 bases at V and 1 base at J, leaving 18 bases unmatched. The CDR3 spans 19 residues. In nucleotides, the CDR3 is TGTGCCAGCAGTGCTCTACAGGGGCCCTCCGCTATCAAGAACACTGAAGCTTTCTTT. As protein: CASSALQGPSAIKNTEAFF.

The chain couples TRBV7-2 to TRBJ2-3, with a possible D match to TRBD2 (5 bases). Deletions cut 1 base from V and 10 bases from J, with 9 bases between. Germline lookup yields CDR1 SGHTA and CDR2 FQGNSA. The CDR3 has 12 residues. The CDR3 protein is CASSLELGPQYF. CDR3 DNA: TGTGCCAGCAGCTTAGAACTAGGGCCGCAGTATTTT.